This entry concerns a single T cell receptor (beta chain). Antigen unknown. These data originate in a study of cytomegalovirus exposure and HLA in healthy donors. Regarding the study as a whole: Among the sequence variants, a highly shared cluster was likely an artifact of sequencing. Presence/absence comparisons presumed near-even sequencing depth among donors. V- and J-gene trimming in TCR beta was tied to a missense DCLRE1C variant by an analysis performed later. Cytomegalovirus-associated status was assigned to 150 to 200 TCR beta chains.

PCR used 60 Vbeta primers and 13 Jbeta primers. Only in-frame clones appear in the TCRdb table, and some are missing; sequencing was by immunoSEQ multiplex PCR. The sample records more than 90,000 clones, roughly 76% being singletons. The germline gives CDR1 MDHEN, CDR2 SYDVKM. V lost 11 bases and J 4 bases, leaving 12 bases between the germline ends. This CDR3 is built from 11 residues. The chain joins TRBV28 to TRBJ2-7; tentatively, D is TRBD1 (5 bases). The sample comprised PBMCs. The sequence came from a man aged 50 to 59 in good health and CMV-seropositive. The CDR3 here is CAAGIRYEQYF. The CDR3 DNA sequence: TGTGCCGCAGGGATCCGATACGAGCAGTACTTC. Using reference TRBV28 and TRBJ2-7 for the parts outside the CDR3, the full variable domain is DVKVTQSSRYLVKRTGEKVFLECVQDMDHENMFWYRQDPGLGLRLIYFSYDVKMKEKGDIPEGYSVSREKKERFSLILESASTNQTSMYLCAAGIRYEQYFGPGTRLTVT.